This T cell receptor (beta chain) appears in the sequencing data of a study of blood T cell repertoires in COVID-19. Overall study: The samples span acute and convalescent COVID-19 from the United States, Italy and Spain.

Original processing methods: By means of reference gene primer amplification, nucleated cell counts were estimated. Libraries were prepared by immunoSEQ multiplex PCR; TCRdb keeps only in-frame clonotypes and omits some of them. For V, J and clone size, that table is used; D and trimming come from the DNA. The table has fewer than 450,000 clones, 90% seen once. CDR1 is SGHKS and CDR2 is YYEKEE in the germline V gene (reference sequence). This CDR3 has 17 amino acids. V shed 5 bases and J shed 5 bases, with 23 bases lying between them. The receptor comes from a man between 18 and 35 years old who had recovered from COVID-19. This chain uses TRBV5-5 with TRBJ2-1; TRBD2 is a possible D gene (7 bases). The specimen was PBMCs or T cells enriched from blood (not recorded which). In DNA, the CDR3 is TGTGCCAGCAGGAAAAGGATAGGGGGGGTAGCTGACAATGAGCAGTTCTTC. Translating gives CASRKRIGGVADNEQFF.